The 3 T cell receptor beta chains below come from one sample, sequenced in a study of OX40 agonist ivuxolimab in advanced cancers. TCRdb's table, derived via immunoSEQ multiplex PCR, lists solely in-frame clones and lacks some. Among over 70,000 clones, approximately 90% were seen once, and the ten largest hold less than 8%. Sequences were derived from CD4+ or CD8+ T cells sorted from blood, sampled in a trial of the OX40 agonist ivuxolimab. The receptors derive from an adult with an advanced solid tumor such as melanoma, head and neck, liver or kidney cancer.

This clone was counted a few times. V is TRBV28 and J is TRBJ1-2; D perhaps matches TRBD1 (6 bases). Deletions cut 6 bases from V and 4 bases from J, with 12 bases between. The CDR3 runs to 13 residues. The germline V gene has CDR1 MDHEN and CDR2 SYDVKM. The CDR3 protein is CASRPGHFYGYTF. The DNA for the CDR3 is TGTGCCAGCAGACCGGGACACTTCTATGGCTACACCTTC.

The chain carries TRBV9 and TRBJ2-5; D remains unclear. The CDR3 runs to 13 residues. Trimming pared 0 bases from V and 4 bases from J, leaving 7 bases between. Germline values: CDR1 SGDLS, CDR2 YYNGEE. For the CDR3, the DNA is TGTGCCAGCAGCGTAGGAATGGGAGAGACCCAGTACTTC. Translated, it gives CASSVGMGETQYF.

This sequence joins TRBV2 and TRBJ2-7, with 8 positions matching TRBD1. V shed 6 bases and J 1 base; nucleotides not matched to a gene: 14. Germline V gives CDR1 SNHLY, CDR2 FYNNEI. This CDR3 spans 17 amino acids. CDR3 DNA: TGTGCCAGCAGAGGAACCGGGACAGGCTTTCTATCCTACGAGCAGTACTTC. Its protein product is CASRGTGTGFLSYEQYF.